The T cell receptor beta chain described here comes from a study of blood T cell repertoires in COVID-19. On the study more broadly: Italy, Spain and the United States were the sources of the convalescent and acute COVID-19 samples. PBMCs, B-cell-depleted T cells, or T cells provided the cDNA or gDNA that made up the material.

In the original workflow: Reference gene primer amplification gave estimated nucleated cell counts. Sequencing used immunoSEQ multiplex PCR; TCRdb keeps in-frame clones, though not all of them. V, J and clone size derive from that table, while D and trimming were established from the DNA sequence. This table holds fewer than 130,000 clones, around 79% found once. Comment on this clone: Given a much more abundant clone one base away, this may be a read error.

The source is a man aged 65 to 79 with active or convalescent COVID-19. The specimen was peripheral blood.

Here the CDR3 reads CASSGTGGQPQHF. CDR3 DNA sequence: TGTGCCAGCAGTGGGACAGGGGGGCAGCCCCAGCATTTT. This chain uses TRBV2 with TRBJ1-5; 10 bases fit TRBD1. Looked up from germline, CDR1 is SNHLY and CDR2 is FYNNEI. Losses at the gene ends were 4 bases for V and 7 bases for J; bases not matched to a gene: 1. CDR3 length: 13 amino acids.